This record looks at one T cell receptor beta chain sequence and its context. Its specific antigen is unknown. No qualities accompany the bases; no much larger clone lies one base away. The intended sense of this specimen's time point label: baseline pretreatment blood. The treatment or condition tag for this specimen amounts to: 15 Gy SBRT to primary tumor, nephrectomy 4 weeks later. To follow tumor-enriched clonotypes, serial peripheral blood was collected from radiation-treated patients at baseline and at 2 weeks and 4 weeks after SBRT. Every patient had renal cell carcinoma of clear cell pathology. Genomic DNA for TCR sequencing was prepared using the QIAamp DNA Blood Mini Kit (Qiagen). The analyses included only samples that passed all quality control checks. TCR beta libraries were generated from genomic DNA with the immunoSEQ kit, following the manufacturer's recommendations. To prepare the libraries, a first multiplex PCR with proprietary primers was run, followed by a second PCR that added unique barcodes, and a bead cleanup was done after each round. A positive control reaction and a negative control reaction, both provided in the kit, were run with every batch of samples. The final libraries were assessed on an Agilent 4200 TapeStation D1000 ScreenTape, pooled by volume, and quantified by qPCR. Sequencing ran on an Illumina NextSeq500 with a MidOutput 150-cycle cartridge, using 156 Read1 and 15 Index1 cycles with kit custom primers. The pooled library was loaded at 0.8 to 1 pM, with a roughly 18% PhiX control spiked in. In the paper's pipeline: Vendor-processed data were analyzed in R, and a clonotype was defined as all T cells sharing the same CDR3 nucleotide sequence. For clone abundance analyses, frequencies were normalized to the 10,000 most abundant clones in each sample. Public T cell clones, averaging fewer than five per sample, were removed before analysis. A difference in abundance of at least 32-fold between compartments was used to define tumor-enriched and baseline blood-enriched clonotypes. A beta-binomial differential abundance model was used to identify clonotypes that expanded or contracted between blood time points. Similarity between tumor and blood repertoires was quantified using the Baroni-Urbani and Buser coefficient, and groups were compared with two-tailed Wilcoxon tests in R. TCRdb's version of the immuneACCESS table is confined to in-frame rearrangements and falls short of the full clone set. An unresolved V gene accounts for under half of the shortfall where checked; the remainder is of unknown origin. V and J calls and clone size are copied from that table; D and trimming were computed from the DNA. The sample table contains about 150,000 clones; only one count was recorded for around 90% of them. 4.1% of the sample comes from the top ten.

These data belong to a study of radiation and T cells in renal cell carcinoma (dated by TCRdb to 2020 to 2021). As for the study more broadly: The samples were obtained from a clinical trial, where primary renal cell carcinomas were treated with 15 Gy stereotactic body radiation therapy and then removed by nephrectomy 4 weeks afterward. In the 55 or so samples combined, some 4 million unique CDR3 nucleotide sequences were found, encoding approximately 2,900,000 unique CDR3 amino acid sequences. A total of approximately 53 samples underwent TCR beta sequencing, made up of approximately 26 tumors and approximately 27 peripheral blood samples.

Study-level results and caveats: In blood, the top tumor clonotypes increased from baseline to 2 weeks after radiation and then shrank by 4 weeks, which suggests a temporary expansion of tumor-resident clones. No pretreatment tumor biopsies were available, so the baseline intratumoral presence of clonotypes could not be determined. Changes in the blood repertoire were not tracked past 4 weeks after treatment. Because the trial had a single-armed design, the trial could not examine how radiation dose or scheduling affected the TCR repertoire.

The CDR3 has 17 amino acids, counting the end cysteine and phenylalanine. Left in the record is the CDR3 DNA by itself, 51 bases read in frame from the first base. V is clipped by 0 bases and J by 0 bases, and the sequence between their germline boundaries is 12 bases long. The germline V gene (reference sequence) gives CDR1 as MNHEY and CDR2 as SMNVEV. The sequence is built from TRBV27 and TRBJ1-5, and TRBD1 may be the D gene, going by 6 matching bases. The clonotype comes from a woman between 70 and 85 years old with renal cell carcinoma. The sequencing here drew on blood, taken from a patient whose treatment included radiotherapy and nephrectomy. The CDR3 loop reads CASSLSVGGPSNQPQHF. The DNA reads TGTGCCAGCAGTTTATCGGTGGGGGGCCCTAGCAATCAGCCCCAGCATTTT.